This TCR beta chain was recovered during a study of T-cell reconstitution after alpha-beta-depleted transplantation in children. This clonotype came up a few times. Trimming shortened V by 4 bases and J by 3 bases, and 9 bases separated the two germline ends. CDR3 length equals 13 residues. CDR1 is SQVTM, CDR2 ANQGSEA, per germline. Preparation of the TCRbeta library was carried out with unique molecular identifiers. In TCRdb, the PCR reads were re-called with MiXCR into one record per CDR3 protein. The table has 640,000 or so distinct CDR3 sequences, approximately 15% seen once. The chain uses TRBV29-1 and TRBJ2-2, with a possible D match to TRBD2 (6 bases). This sequence was found in a human donor who donated a stem cell graft to a child with acute myeloid leukemia. Here the sequenced sample was PBMCs from the stem cell graft donor, taken from the stem cell graft. CDR3 nucleotide sequence: TGCAGCGTTGTCGGGGGATACACCGGGGAGCTGTTTTTT. Translating gives CSVVGGYTGELFF.